This TCR beta chain comes out of a study of post-analysis software for immune sequencing data. Study outcomes and limitations: Multiple sclerosis patients had significantly lower normalized Chao1 diversity than controls. Strong same-batch co-clustering of samples appeared with F measure clustering. Five or six TRBV segments, TRBV5-6, TRBV5-1 and TRBV20-1 among them, were found more frequent in patients than controls.

J was trimmed by 4 bases and V by 6 bases; bases with no gene match: 5. Germline values: CDR1 MNHEY, CDR2 SMNVEV (reference sequence). The CDR3 is 14 amino acids. About this clonotype: Its specificity is unknown.

Prepared libraries of TCR beta cDNA carried unique molecular identifiers. MiXCR, run by TCRdb on the PCR reads, gives a single entry per CDR3 protein. This repertoire shows around 440,000 distinct CDR3 sequences, roughly 45% found once; its top ten account for 12%. This receptor was taken from a girl under 18 with multiple sclerosis. Sample: blood. The rearrangement links TRBV27 to TRBJ2-3; 9 bases agree with TRBD2. This CDR3 is CASSRLAEADTQYF. The CDR3 DNA follows: TGTGCCAGCAGCCGACTAGCGGAGGCAGATACGCAGTATTTT.